This paragraph reports one T cell receptor (beta chain). What it recognizes is unknown. PBMCs numbering at least 7 million were isolated per sample. Per sample, extraction of total RNA gave at least 5.5 micrograms in every case. The sample belongs to a study of blood T cells in healthy people across ages. Study observations and caveats: PBMCs that were unsorted prevented a conclusive naive versus antigen-experienced comparison.

PCR was performed a second time for about 7 to 11 cycles using a sample-barcoded 5' primer and a J-beta primer mix. A 12-random-nucleotide template-switch adaptor tagged each cDNA molecule. TCRdb re-called the 5' RACE reads through MiXCR, storing one row per CDR3 protein. The sample lists around 1.1 million distinct CDR3 sequences, around two fifths occurring once. The trim removed 4 bases at V and 0 bases at J, leaving 12 bases unmatched. Germline V gene lookup returns CDR1 SGHAT and CDR2 FQNNGV. This CDR3 has 18 residues. The V and J genes are TRBV11-2 and TRBJ1-2; 9 bases match TRBD1. The receptor's source is a man between 18 and 29 years old in good health. Sequencing was performed on blood. Written as DNA, the CDR3 is TGTGCCAGCAGCTCACTTCGGGACAGGGCACAGACTAACTATGGCTACACCTTC. Its translation: CASSSLRDRAQTNYGYTF.